The rows below give T cell receptor beta chains drawn from one sample of a study of T-cell reconstitution after alpha-beta-depleted transplantation in children. In TCRdb, the PCR reads were re-called with MiXCR into one record per CDR3 protein. The profile shows about 610,000 distinct CDR3 sequences, under 12% of them singletons. The material was PBMCs from the stem cell graft donor, obtained from the stem cell graft. These receptors came from a human donor who donated a stem cell graft to a child with acute myeloid leukemia. Each CDR3 is given with its conserved first and last residue. A D gene is named only where the DNA matches it firmly. Clone size is shown for a subset of rows, as once, few, many or a class of expanded clone.

j_call | d_call | v_call | clone_size | cdr3_nt | cdr3_aa
TRBJ2-3 | . | TRBV9 | few | TGTGCCAGCAGCGTAGTAGAGGGACGAGGCACAGATACGCAGTATTTT | CASSVVEGRGTDTQYF
TRBJ2-7 | TRBD1 | TRBV2 | few | TGTGCCACCAACCCGGACAGGGGAATTGGCGAGCAGTACTTC | CATNPDRGIGEQYF
TRBJ1-2 | . | TRBV12-5 | . | TGTGCTAGTGGGGCAGAAATCAACTATGGCTACACCTTC | CASGAEINYGYTF
TRBJ2-1 | TRBD2 | TRBV20-1 | few | TGCAGTGCTAGGCTAGCGGCCTCCAATGAGCAGTTCTTC | CSARLAASNEQFF
TRBJ2-1 | . | TRBV7-2 | few | TGTGCCAGCAGTCGCCCGGCTTCTCTCGAGCAGTTCTTC | CASSRPASLEQFF
TRBJ2-3 | . | TRBV12-3/TRBV12-4 | few | TGTGCCAGCAGGCATGGGACTTCAGATACGCAGTATTTT | CASRHGTSDTQYF
TRBJ2-7 | TRBD1 | TRBV28 | . | TGTGCCAGCAGCCCCCCGGACAGGGTCTACGAGCAGTACTTC | CASSPPDRVYEQYF
TRBJ2-3 | TRBD2 | TRBV29-1 | . | TGCAGCGAGCGTAGCGGGACAGATACGCAGTATTTT | CSERSGTDTQYF
TRBJ2-3 | . | TRBV7-2 | few | TGTGCCAGCAGAAGCTTGAGCACAGATACGCAGTATTTT | CASRSLSTDTQYF
TRBJ2-3 | TRBD2 | TRBV6-4 | many | TGTGCCAGCAGTGAACTAGCGGGAGTGGATACGCAGTATTTT | CASSELAGVDTQYF
TRBJ2-1 | TRBD2 | TRBV4-2 | once | TGTGCCAGCAGCCAAGATAGCACTAGCGGGAGGGCCACTGAGCAGTTCTTC | CASSQDSTSGRATEQFF
TRBJ2-7 | . | TRBV7-9 | . | TGTGCCAGCAGCTTAGCGAGATCGGGCAGTCCCTACGAGCAGTACTTC | CASSLARSGSPYEQYF
TRBJ2-7 | . | TRBV20-1 | many | TGCAGTGCTAATCCGGGAGCCTACGAGCAGTACTTC | CSANPGAYEQYF
TRBJ2-4 | . | TRBV12-3/TRBV12-4 | many | TGTGCCAGCGCCCCTCTGGGAAGGACCCTAGCCAAAAACATTCAGTACTTC | CASAPLGRTLAKNIQYF
TRBJ1-5 | . | TRBV4-3 | many | TGCGCCAGCAGCCAAGGAAGGGGAGCCCAAGGGACCCAGCATTTT | CASSQGRGAQGTQHF
TRBJ2-7 | . | TRBV7-2 | few | TGTGCCAGCAGCTTAGCGCTAACAGACAGCTACGAGCAGTACTTC | CASSLALTDSYEQYF
TRBJ1-4 | . | TRBV18 | few | TGTGCCAGCTCATCCCGGGCCCTGGATGAAAAACTGTTTTTT | CASSSRALDEKLFF
TRBJ2-5 | . | TRBV11-2 | . | TGTGCCAGCAGCTTAGTAGTCCCATGGATGTACCAAGAGACCCAGTACTTC | CASSLVVPWMYQETQYF
TRBJ2-3 | . | TRBV7-9 | . | TGTGCCAGCCGGGGACTCATACACACAGATACGCAGTATTTT | CASRGLIHTDTQYF
TRBJ2-7 | . | TRBV30 | . | TGTGCCTGGAGTGGAGGACCTACTACGTACGAGCAGTACTTC | CAWSGGPTTYEQYF
TRBJ2-2 | TRBD1 | TRBV6-4 | few | TGTGCCAGCAGTGCACTACCTCCCGGGACAGGGGCCGGGGAGCTGTTTTTT | CASSALPPGTGAGELFF
TRBJ1-1 | . | TRBV28 | many | TGTGCCAGCAGTTTCGGGGGTCAGCTGGAAGCTTTCTTT | CASSFGGQLEAFF
TRBJ2-1 | . | TRBV15 | many | TGTGCCACCAGCAGAGGGGCTGAGCAGTTCTTC | CATSRGAEQFF
TRBJ2-1 | . | TRBV30 | . | TGTGCCTGGAGGCACGGGACGGGGGAGCAGTTCTTC | CAWRHGTGEQFF
TRBJ2-3 | TRBD2 | TRBV24-1 | few | TGTGCCACCAGTGATCCATCAGCGGGAAGCACAGATACGCAGTATTTT | CATSDPSAGSTDTQYF
TRBJ2-1 | TRBD2 | TRBV20-1 | few | TGCAGTGCTCCAGATGGGGCTAGCGGGAGGGCTTACAATGAGCAGTTCTTC | CSAPDGASGRAYNEQFF
TRBJ1-2 | . | TRBV11-2 | . | TGTGCCAGCAGCTTAGAAGCCTTCAGGGGCGGCTACACCTTC | CASSLEAFRGGYTF
TRBJ1-1 | . | TRBV12-3/TRBV12-4 | many | TGTGCCAGCAGTCTCCTGGATTTCACTGAAGCTTTCTTT | CASSLLDFTEAFF
TRBJ2-1 | TRBD2 | TRBV30 | few | TGTGCCTGGTCAAACAAACAAGGAACTAGCGGGAGGAATGAGCAGTTCTTC | CAWSNKQGTSGRNEQFF
TRBJ2-1 | TRBD2 | TRBV29-1 | many | TGCAGCGTTGAAGGGTTTAGCGGGAGTGGACAAAATGAGCAGTTCTTC | CSVEGFSGSGQNEQFF
TRBJ2-2 | . | TRBV7-2 | . | TGTGCCAGCAGCCCTCGAAGCGCCGGGGAGCTGTTTTTT | CASSPRSAGELFF
TRBJ2-1 | . | TRBV7-2 | few | TGTGCCAGCAGCTTAGCGCTCGGCAGGGCCCAGCATGAGCAGTTCTTC | CASSLALGRAQHEQFF
TRBJ2-7 | TRBD1 | TRBV20-1 | few | TGCTGTGCTAAACCTACAGGGGGTGTTCGGTACGAGCAGTACTTC | CCAKPTGGVRYEQYF
TRBJ2-7 | TRBD1 | TRBV6-1 | many | TGTGCCAGCAGTGGACGGGACAGGCGCTCCTACGAGCAGTACTTC | CASSGRDRRSYEQYF
TRBJ2-1 | TRBD2 | TRBV29-1 | . | TGCAGCGTTGCCCCCGGGGGGGATGAGCAGTTCTTC | CSVAPGGDEQFF
TRBJ1-1 | . | TRBV5-1 | many | TGCGCCAGCAGCTTGCGTCCAGGCGCCACTGAAGCTTTCTTT | CASSLRPGATEAFF
TRBJ2-1 | . | TRBV7-8 | many | TGTGCCAGCAGCTTACAGGGGAGGGGAAATGAGCAGTTCTTC | CASSLQGRGNEQFF
TRBJ2-7 | . | TRBV5-1 | many | TGCGCCAGCAGCTTGGCCTGGCCGACAACCGGCTACGAGCAGTACTTC | CASSLAWPTTGYEQYF
TRBJ2-3 | . | TRBV5-1 | few | TGCGCCAGCAGCTTGGACGGAGTAGCGAAAACGAATACGCAGTATTTT | CASSLDGVAKTNTQYF
TRBJ2-1 | TRBD2 | TRBV6-7 | few | TGTGCCAGCGCCGCTAGCGGACGCTACAATGAGCAGTTCTTC | CASAASGRYNEQFF
TRBJ2-1 | . | TRBV4-3 | many | TGCGCCAGCAGCCAAGATCTCCGAGGGGGCAATGAGCAGTTCTTC | CASSQDLRGGNEQFF
TRBJ1-2 | TRBD1 | TRBV7-2 | few | TGTGCCAGCAGCCCGACAGGGGGCGCTGGCTATGGCTACACCTTC | CASSPTGGAGYGYTF
TRBJ2-3 | . | TRBV28 | many | TGTGCCAGCAGTTTAGGTAGCGGTGGGACAGATACGCAGTATTTT | CASSLGSGGTDTQYF